A selection of T cell receptor beta chains follows, all from one sample in a study of blood T cell repertoires in COVID-19. Repertoires were generated with immunoSEQ multiplex PCR, while TCRdb's copy carries only in-frame clones and drops some. The repertoire holds about 55,000 clones, with about four fifths as singletons. Sequenced material: peripheral blood. Source of these receptors: a woman aged 55-70 years with acute or convalescent COVID-19. CDR3s include the opening cysteine and the closing phenylalanine or tryptophan. D genes are given only for firm matches. For some rows the clone size is stated as once, few or many, or as a class when expanded; others skip it.

TRBJ1-6 | . | . | 13 | TRBV5-4 | TGTGCCAGCAGCTCGACAGGTGTCTCACCCCTCCACTTT | CASSSTGVSPLHF
TRBJ2-1 | . | . | 15 | TRBV28 | TGTGCCAGCCGAAGCGGTACTAGCTCCTACAATGAGCAGTTCTTC | CASRSGTSSYNEQFF
TRBJ1-2 | TRBD1 | . | 12 | TRBV30 | TGTGCCTGGAGCCCGGGACAGACTGGCTACACCTTC | CAWSPGQTGYTF
TRBJ2-3 | . | few | 19 | TRBV4-1 | TGCGCCAGCAGCCAAGAAGGCCAGGGAAATCGACCTAGCACAGATACGCAGTATTTT | CASSQEGQGNRPSTDTQYF
TRBJ2-5 | TRBD2 | . | 18 | TRBV5-4 | TGTGCCAGCAGCCGAAATCTCGGCCTAGCGGGAGGGCCGGAGACCCAGTACTTC | CASSRNLGLAGGPETQYF
TRBJ2-7 | . | . | 11 | TRBV28 | TGTGCCAGCAGTCACTCCTACGAGCAGTACTTC | CASSHSYEQYF
TRBJ1-6 | . | . | 13 | TRBV19 | TGTGCCAGTAGTGACTTGAGAAATTCACCCCTCCACTTT | CASSDLRNSPLHF
TRBJ1-6 | TRBD1 | . | 18 | TRBV27 | TGTGCCAGCAGACAGCCTACAACGAACAGGGGGCGAAATTCACCCCTCCACTTT | CASRQPTTNRGRNSPLHF
TRBJ1-1 | . | once | 19 | TRBV5-1 | TGCGCCAGCAGCTTGATTGGTGGCAGGGTGAGGGGAGGAAACACTGAAGCTTTCTTT | CASSLIGGRVRGGNTEAFF
TRBJ2-3 | TRBD2 | . | 17 | TRBV7-2 | TGTGCCAGCAGCCCATTGCCTAGCGGTCCAAGCACAGATACGCAGTATTTT | CASSPLPSGPSTDTQYF
TRBJ1-4 | TRBD1 | . | 14 | TRBV2 | TGTGCCAGCAGTCCGGGACAGGTTAATGAAAAACTGTTTTTT | CASSPGQVNEKLFF
TRBJ2-7 | . | . | 12 | TRBV24-1 | TGTGCCACCAGTGCTCAGGGGAGCGAGCAGTACTTC | CATSAQGSEQYF
TRBJ2-3 | . | few | 17 | TRBV11-3 | TGTGCCAGTCCCGGGACACAGGACCTCTCGGGCACAGATACGCAGTATTTT | CASPGTQDLSGTDTQYF
TRBJ1-5 | . | . | 14 | TRBV6-6 | TGTGCCAGCAGCGCCTCGGGGGGGCGTCAGCCCCAGCATTTT | CASSASGGRQPQHF
TRBJ2-5 | TRBD2 | . | 15 | TRBV29-1 | TGCAGCGTTGGTACTAGCGGGAGGGCCGGAGAGACCCAGTACTTC | CSVGTSGRAGETQYF
TRBJ2-1 | TRBD1 | once | 18 | TRBV18 | TGTGCCAGCTCCAGTGAGACAGGGTCCTTCTTTTCCTACAATGAGCAGTTCTTC | CASSSETGSFFSYNEQFF
TRBJ2-7 | TRBD1 | . | 14 | TRBV28 | TGTGCCAGCAGTTTCTGGGACAGGGGCAACGAGCAGTACTTC | CASSFWDRGNEQYF
TRBJ2-5 | . | . | 15 | TRBV5-1 | TGCGCCAGCAGCTTCTATGCGGAGAGCCAAGAGACCCAGTACTTC | CASSFYAESQETQYF
TRBJ1-1 | . | . | 13 | TRBV12-3/TRBV12-4 | TGTGCCAGCAGGTTCAGGGGAGTAACTGAAGCTTTCTTT | CASRFRGVTEAFF
TRBJ2-6 | . | . | 14 | TRBV3-1/TRBV3-2 | TGTGCCAGCAGCCAACACTCTGGGGCCAACGTCCTGACTTTC | CASSQHSGANVLTF
TRBJ2-2 | . | . | 15 | TRBV2 | TGTGCCAGCAGTGGGTTCTTTAGAAACACCGGGGAGCTGTTTTTT | CASSGFFRNTGELFF
TRBJ1-5 | . | . | 16 | TRBV5-1 | TGCGCCAGCAGCTTGGATCCCAGGGGAGGCAATCAGCCCCAGCATTTT | CASSLDPRGGNQPQHF
TRBJ2-2 | . | . | 15 | TRBV14 | TGTGCCAGCAGCCAAGTGCAGGGGCGATCCGGGGAGCTGTTTTTT | CASSQVQGRSGELFF
TRBJ2-1 | TRBD2 | . | 16 | TRBV10-1 | TGCGCCAGCAGTGAGTTTGGCGGGAGTGGGTACAATGAGCAGTTCTTC | CASSEFGGSGYNEQFF
TRBJ1-2 | . | . | 12 | TRBV28 | TGTGCCAGCAGTTTGAGTAACTATGGCTACACCTTC | CASSLSNYGYTF
TRBJ2-4 | TRBD1 | . | 15 | TRBV18 | TGTGCCAGCTCACCCGGGACAGGGGTAGGGAACATTCAGTACTTC | CASSPGTGVGNIQYF
TRBJ2-3 | TRBD2 | . | 14 | TRBV18 | TGTGCCAGCTCCCCCGGGGGGGCGGCAGATACGCAGTATTTT | CASSPGGAADTQYF
TRBJ1-5 | TRBD1 | . | 15 | TRBV11-3 | TGTGCCAGCAGCCCGGGGACAGTCAGCAATCAGCCCCAGCATTTT | CASSPGTVSNQPQHF